This passage covers 23 T cell receptor beta chains from one sample sequenced in a study of OX40 agonist ivuxolimab in advanced cancers. Produced via immunoSEQ multiplex PCR; TCRdb's table is partial and in-frame only. The sample consists of about 79,000 clones, approximately 90% of them appearing once. Sequencing was performed on CD4+ or CD8+ T cells sorted from blood, taken in a trial of the OX40 agonist ivuxolimab. These receptors were obtained from an adult with an advanced solid tumor such as melanoma, head and neck, liver or kidney cancer.

In regard to this clone: The junction does not match germline at one end; this may be a read error. This sequence joins TRBV18 and TRBJ1-2, with D possibly being TRBD1 (6 bases). The CDR3 is made up of 17 amino acids. Germline V gives CDR1 KGHSH, CDR2 LQKENI. The CDR3 sequence is CASSPSDRSGPWYAYTF. The CDR3 DNA reads as TGTGCCAGCTCACCTAGCGACAGGTCTGGGCCCTGGTATGCCTACACCTTC.

The chain joins TRBV5-8 to TRBJ2-7, with 7 nucleotides matching TRBD1. CDR3 length: 16 amino acids. Germline lookup yields CDR1 SGHTS and CDR2 YDEGEE. Trimming removed 2 bases from V and 3 bases from J; junction bases left unmatched: 11. CDR3 amino acids: CASSFAGTEVVYEQYF. In DNA form, the CDR3 reads TGTGCCAGCAGCTTCGCCGGGACAGAAGTGGTCTACGAGCAGTACTTC.

The V call is TRBV27, the J call TRBJ1-3; D is ambiguous. This CDR3 spans 17 amino acids. In germline, CDR1 is MNHEY, CDR2 SMNVEV (reference sequence). Trimming removed 2 bases at V and 0 bases at J, with 14 bases between. The CDR3 sequence is CASSLGFGLSSGNTIYF. As DNA, the CDR3 is TGTGCCAGCAGTTTAGGGTTCGGACTGAGCTCTGGAAACACCATATATTTT.

CDR3 region: CASTMGQLNTEAFF. The CDR3 nucleotides are TGTGCCAGTACGATGGGACAGTTGAACACTGAAGCTTTCTTT. J is TRBJ1-1 and V is TRBV19; 7 nucleotides agree with TRBD1. Per the germline V gene, CDR1 is LNHDA and CDR2 is SQIVND (reference sequence). The length of the CDR3 is 14 residues. J lost 0 bases, V lost 7 bases, and 5 bases had no gene match.

The chain couples TRBV6-5 to TRBJ2-7; the match to TRBD1 covers 7 bases. Per the germline V gene, CDR1 is MNHEY and CDR2 is SVGAGI. The CDR3 totals 16 residues. J gave up 1 base and V 0 bases, and 6 bases lay outside the gene matches. The CDR3: CASSYSTGQTSYEQYF. CDR3 sequence (DNA): TGTGCCAGCAGTTACTCGACGGGACAGACGTCCTACGAGCAGTACTTC.

V usage is TRBV19 and J usage is TRBJ1-1; 8 nucleotides agree with TRBD1. The trim removed 3 bases at V and 1 base at J, leaving 7 bases unmatched. Germline CDR1 and CDR2: LNHDA and SQIVND (reference sequence). This CDR3 has 16 residues. CDR3 loop: CASSIAQGAQNTEAFF. CDR3 in DNA: TGTGCCAGTAGTATTGCCCAGGGGGCTCAGAACACTGAAGCTTTCTTT. The full variable domain, in which reference TRBV19 and TRBJ1-1 provide the parts outside the CDR3, is DGGITQSPKYLFRKEGQNVTLSCEQNLNHDAMYWYRQDPGQGLRLIYYSQIVNDFQKGDIAEGYSVSREKKESFPLTVTSAQKNPTAFYLCASSIAQGAQNTEAFFGQGTRLTVV.

V gene TRBV5-6 combines with J gene TRBJ2-7; D is unclear. Germline values: CDR1 SGHDT, CDR2 YYEEEE. The length of the CDR3 is 14 residues. V shed 4 bases and J shed 1 base, with 12 bases lying between them. The DNA of the CDR3 is TGTGCCAGCAGCCCATCCTTCGGGTCCTACGAGCAGTACTTC. Translation: CASSPSFGSYEQYF.

The rearrangement links TRBV2 to TRBJ1-2; D unresolved. Trimming left V 1 base short and J 9 bases short, with 9 bases between. The V gene's germline CDR1 is SNHLY and CDR2 FYNNEI. CDR3 length equals 12 residues. The CDR3 DNA reads TGTGCCAGCAGTGAAGACCCTGGGAGCTACACCTTC. Its translation: CASSEDPGSYTF.

The chain uses TRBV7-9 and TRBJ1-2; the match to TRBD1 covers 7 bases. This CDR3 is 16 amino acids long. V lost 0 bases, J lost 0 bases, and 4 bases stayed unmatched. CDR1 and CDR2 from the germline V gene are SEHNR and FQNEAQ (reference sequence). DNA for the CDR3: TGTGCCAGCAGCTTAGCGGGGACAGCGACTAACTATGGCTACACCTTC. Translated: CASSLAGTATNYGYTF.

This clone was picked up one time. The rearrangement links TRBV9 to TRBJ2-2; TRBD1 might be the D (6 bases). V was cut by 3 bases and J by 1 base, with 13 bases left in between. The CDR3 has 16 amino acids. Germline V CDR1 and CDR2: SGDLS, YYNGEE. CDR3 bases: TGTGCCAGCAGCGCCCACAGGGAATTGAACACCGGGGAGCTGTTTTTT. Protein sequence: CASSAHRELNTGELFF.

This sequence joins TRBV9 and TRBJ2-3; D unresolved. V lost 0 bases to trimming and J lost 2 bases, with 1 base between them. Germline V gene lookup returns CDR1 SGDLS and CDR2 YYNGEE. CDR3 length: 12 amino acids. Written as DNA, the CDR3 is TGTGCCAGCAGCGTAGCCACAGATACGCAGTATTTT. Protein sequence: CASSVATDTQYF.

V gene TRBV4-2 combines with J gene TRBJ2-3; a possible D gene is TRBD2 (6 bases). This CDR3 comprises 15 residues. V shed 0 bases and J shed 3 bases, with 10 bases lying between them. Per germline, CDR1 LGHNA and CDR2 YNFKEQ. This chain's CDR3 is CASSQESAGTDTQYF. The CDR3, as DNA: TGTGCCAGCAGCCAAGAATCTGCGGGAACAGATACGCAGTATTTT.

For this clone: Other nucleotide sequences from this sample produce the same CDR3. The chain couples TRBV4-1 to TRBJ2-7; 7 positions match TRBD1. CDR1 is MGHRA, CDR2 YSYEKL, per germline. After removal of 1 base from V and 1 base from J, the junction contained 1 base not matched to a gene. The CDR3 is 14 amino acids. This chain's CDR3 is CASSQGDSSYEQYF. CDR3 sequence (DNA): TGCGCCAGCAGCCAAGGGGACAGTTCCTACGAGCAGTACTTC.

The J gene is TRBJ1-3, the V gene TRBV7-2, with D hard to call. V was shortened by 5 bases and J by 8 bases, with 10 bases between the two germline ends. Germline CDR1 and CDR2: SGHTA and FQGNSA. This CDR3 contains 12 residues. In nucleotides, the CDR3 is TGTGCCAGCAGCGCTTCAATACACACCATATATTTT. It translates to CASSASIHTIYF. Drawing the rest from reference TRBV7-2 and TRBJ1-3, the complete variable domain is GAGVSQSPSNKVTEKGKDVELRCDPISGHTALYWYRQSLGQGLEFLIYFQGNSAPDKSGLPSDRFSAERTGGSVSTLTIQRTQQEDSAVYLCASSASIHTIYFGEGSWLTVV.

V is TRBV6-5 and J is TRBJ1-3, with TRBD1 identical over 7 bases. Germline CDR1 reads MNHEY; CDR2 reads SVGAGI. V was clipped by 8 bases and J by 2 bases; unmatched bases: 9. This CDR3 comprises 15 residues. CDR3 protein: CASQTGEGTGNTIYF. The CDR3, as DNA: TGTGCCAGCCAAACAGGGGAGGGTACTGGAAACACCATATATTTT.

This sequence joins TRBV29-1 and TRBJ2-1, with 8 bases aligning to TRBD2. The J segment lost 1 base and the V segment lost 5 bases, leaving 7 bases of the junction unmatched. CDR1 is SQVTM and CDR2 is ANQGSEA in the germline V gene. CDR3 length equals 15 residues. The CDR3 DNA is TGCAGCGTTCCATCCGGGGGGGGTTCCTACAATGAGCAGTTCTTC. It yields the protein CSVPSGGGSYNEQFF.

The V gene is TRBV12-5, the J gene TRBJ2-1; TRBD2 matches at 15 bases. The CDR3 runs to 15 residues. V dropped 5 bases and J dropped 4; count of bases not matched to a gene: 0. Germline V gene sequence: CDR1 LGHNT, CDR2 FRNRAP. CDR3: CASGGTSGGYNEQFF. CDR3 DNA: TGTGCTAGTGGTGGGACTAGCGGGGGGTACAATGAGCAGTTCTTC.

This rearrangement joins TRBV11-1 to TRBJ2-1; 7 bases align to TRBD1. Trimming took 4 bases from V and 5 from J; bases not matched to a gene: 11. Germline V gives CDR1 SGHAT, CDR2 FQDESV (reference sequence). The CDR3 has 16 residues. The CDR3 spells CASSSGQDETDNEQFF. In DNA, the CDR3 is TGTGCCAGCAGCTCTGGACAGGACGAAACGGACAATGAGCAGTTCTTC.

The chain uses TRBV6-5 and TRBJ1-1; D might be TRBD1 (5 bases). CDR1 and CDR2 (germline): MNHEY, SVGAGI. The CDR3 has 13 amino acids. The V and J ends lost 3 bases and 3 bases respectively, with 8 bases between them. CDR3 sequence (DNA): TGTGCCAGCAGTTATCAGGGATACACTGAAGCTTTCTTT. This codes for CASSYQGYTEAFF.

The gene calls are TRBV27 and TRBJ2-7; D unclear. Germline CDR1 is MNHEY and CDR2 is SMNVEV (reference sequence). The CDR3 sequence is 14 residues long. V lost 3 bases to trimming and J lost 1 base, with 10 bases between them. The CDR3 region has the DNA TGTGCCAGCAGTTTCTCAGTAGATTCCTACGAGCAGTACTTC. It translates to CASSFSVDSYEQYF.

This clone was seen only once. This chain joins TRBV7-9 and TRBJ2-5; the D call may be TRBD1 or TRBD2 (6 bases each). The CDR3 runs to 17 residues. V was trimmed by 7 bases and J by 1 base, leaving 22 bases between them. Per germline, CDR1 SEHNR and CDR2 FQNEAQ (reference sequence). The CDR3 here is CASKPLKGGWGQETQYF. The DNA for the CDR3 is TGTGCCAGCAAACCATTAAAGGGGGGCTGGGGCCAAGAGACCCAGTACTTC.

The rearrangement uses TRBV13 and TRBJ1-6, with D hard to call. V dropped 3 bases and J dropped 7 bases, with 13 bases sitting between them. The germline V gene encodes CDR1 PRHDT and CDR2 FYEKMQ (reference sequence). CDR3 size: 15 residues. In DNA form, the CDR3 reads TGTGCCAGCAGCTTCCCGGTCGGCACCAATTCACCCCTCCACTTT. It translates to CASSFPVGTNSPLHF.

The V call is TRBV7-8, the J call TRBJ2-4, with 14 nucleotides matching TRBD2. The V and J ends lost 5 bases and 1 base, in that order; junction bases with no gene match: 7. This CDR3 spans 18 amino acids. Germline lookup yields CDR1 SGHVS and CDR2 FQNEAQ. For the CDR3, the DNA is TGTGCCAGCAGCGAAAGACTAGCGGGGGGGCCGGCCAAAAACATTCAGTACTTC. Amino acid sequence: CASSERLAGGPAKNIQYF.